This T cell receptor (beta chain) emerged from a study of T-cell memory formation after mild COVID-19. Findings and caveats of the study: The main location of contracting CD4+ clones was CM and EM, and that of contracting CD8+ clones was EMRA.

This clonotype was seen only a few times. Its antigen is unknown. This CDR3 region has 16 residues. After removal of 1 base from V and 1 base from J, the junction contained 5 bases not matched to a gene. Germline CDR1 reads LGHNA; CDR2 reads YSLEER. TCRdb ran MiXCR on the 5' RACE reads and lists one entry per CDR3 protein. Of about 190,000 distinct CDR3 sequences detected, approximately 10% appear once; the ten largest clones hold approximately 3%. The gene calls are TRBV4-3 and TRBJ2-3; 7 bases are a match to TRBD2. Source material: PBMCs or a T cell subset sorted from them (not recorded which). The TCR comes from a man in his late teens or twenties who had mild COVID-19 (a few samples of this study predate the infection). Cell type and time point are not known. The CDR3, as DNA: TGCGCCAGCAGCCAAGCGGGCCTAGCGGGCACAGATACGCAGTATTTT. Translation gives CASSQAGLAGTDTQYF.